This T cell receptor beta chain was recovered during a study of identical twins. Broader study findings: The study drew conclusions from cross-sectional statistical analysis, not from following the same donors.

After template switching added a universal primer site, the resulting cDNA carried unique molecular identifiers. TCRdb fed the 5' RACE reads into MiXCR, producing one record per CDR3 protein. The table includes around 1.7 million distinct CDR3 sequences, around 29% detected once. Remarks on this clonotype: Its antigen is undetermined.

The sequencing sample was made of cord blood. The receptor's source is a newborn girl in good health.

The CDR3 coding sequence is TGTGCCACCAGACCGGGCCCTGGCCGGACTGAAGCTTTCTTT. Protein: CATRPGPGRTEAFF. The rearrangement joins TRBV27 to TRBJ1-1; D uncertain. Germline CDR1 and CDR2: MNHEY and SMNVEV (reference sequence). The V end was cut by 10 bases, the J end by 5 bases, with 20 bases between. This CDR3 has 14 residues.